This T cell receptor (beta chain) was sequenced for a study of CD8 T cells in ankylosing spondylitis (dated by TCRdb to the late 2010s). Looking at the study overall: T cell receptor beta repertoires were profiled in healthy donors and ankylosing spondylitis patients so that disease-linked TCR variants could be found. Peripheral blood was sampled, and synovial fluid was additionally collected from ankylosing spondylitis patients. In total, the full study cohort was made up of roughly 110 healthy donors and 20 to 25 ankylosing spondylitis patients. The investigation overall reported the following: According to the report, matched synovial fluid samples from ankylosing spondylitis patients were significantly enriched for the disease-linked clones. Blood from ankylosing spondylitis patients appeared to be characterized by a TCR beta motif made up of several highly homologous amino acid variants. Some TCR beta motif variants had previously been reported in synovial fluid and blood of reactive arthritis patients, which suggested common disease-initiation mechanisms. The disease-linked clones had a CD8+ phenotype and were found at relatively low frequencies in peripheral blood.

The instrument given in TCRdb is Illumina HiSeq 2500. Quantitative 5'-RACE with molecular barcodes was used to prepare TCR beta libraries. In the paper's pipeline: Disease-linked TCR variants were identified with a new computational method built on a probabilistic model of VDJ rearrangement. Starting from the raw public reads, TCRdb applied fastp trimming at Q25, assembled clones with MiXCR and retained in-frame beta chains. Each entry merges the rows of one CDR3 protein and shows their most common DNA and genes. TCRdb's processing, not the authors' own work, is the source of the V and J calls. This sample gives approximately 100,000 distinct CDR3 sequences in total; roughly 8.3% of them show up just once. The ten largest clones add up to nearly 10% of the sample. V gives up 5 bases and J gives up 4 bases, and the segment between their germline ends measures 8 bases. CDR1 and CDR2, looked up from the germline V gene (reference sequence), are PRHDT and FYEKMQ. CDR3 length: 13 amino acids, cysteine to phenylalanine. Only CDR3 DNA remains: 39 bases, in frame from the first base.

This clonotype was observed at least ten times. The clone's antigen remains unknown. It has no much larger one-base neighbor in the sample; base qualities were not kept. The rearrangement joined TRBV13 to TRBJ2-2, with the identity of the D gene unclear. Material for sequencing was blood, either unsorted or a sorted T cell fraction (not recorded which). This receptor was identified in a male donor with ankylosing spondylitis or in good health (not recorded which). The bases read TGTGCCAGCAGCCGGGTGTTCACCGGGGAGCTGTTTTTT. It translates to CASSRVFTGELFF.